The sample holds many counts of the clone carrying this T cell receptor (beta chain). Lactation, pregnancy, other autoimmune disease or uncontrolled infection excluded patients. The PBMCs had their origin in 10 ml of fresh peripheral blood. The entry originates in a study of T cells in Graves' hyperthyroidism and ophthalmopathy. Study-level information: At the time of initial diagnosis and before any treatment, peripheral blood was collected.

RNA transcripts yielded amplified TCR beta CDR3 regions. TCR CDR3 underwent first-round RT-PCR with the HTBI primer set. TCRdb re-called the multiplex PCR reads through MiXCR, storing one row per CDR3 protein. The repertoire holds some 570,000 distinct CDR3 sequences, approximately 15% seen once, with 7% to 9% in the top ten. The sequencing sample was made of blood. This TCR came from a woman aged 18-29 years with Graves' ophthalmopathy.

The CDR3 bases are TGTGCCACAAGCAGGGACGGCGGGGACAATCAGCCCCAGCATTTT. It codes for CATSRDGGDNQPQHF. This rearrangement joins TRBV2 to TRBJ1-5; TRBD1 might be the D (5 bases). This CDR3 is built from 15 residues. The V end was cut by 10 bases, the J end by 3 bases, with 19 bases between. Germline CDR1 SNHLY, CDR2 FYNNEI. The full variable domain, rest sourced from reference TRBV2 and TRBJ1-5, is EPEVTQTPSHQVTQMGQEVILRCVPISNHLYFYWYRQILGQKVEFLVSFYNNEISEKSEIFDDQFSVERPDGSNFTLKIRSTKLEDSAMYFCATSRDGGDNQPQHFGDGTRLSIL.